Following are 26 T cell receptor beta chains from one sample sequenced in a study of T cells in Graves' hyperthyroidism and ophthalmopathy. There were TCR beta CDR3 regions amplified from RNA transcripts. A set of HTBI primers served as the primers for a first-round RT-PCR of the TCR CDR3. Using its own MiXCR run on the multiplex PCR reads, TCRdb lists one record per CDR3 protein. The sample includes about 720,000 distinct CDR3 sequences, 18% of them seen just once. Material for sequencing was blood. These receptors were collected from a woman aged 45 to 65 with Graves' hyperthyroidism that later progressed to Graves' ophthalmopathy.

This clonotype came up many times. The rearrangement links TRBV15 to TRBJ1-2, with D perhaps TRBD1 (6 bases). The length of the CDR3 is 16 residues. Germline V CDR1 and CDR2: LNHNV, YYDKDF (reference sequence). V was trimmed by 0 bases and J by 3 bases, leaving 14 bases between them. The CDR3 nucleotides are TGTGCCACCAGCAGAGAGACAGGCCCTGGGGACTATGGCTACACCTTC. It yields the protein CATSRETGPGDYGYTF. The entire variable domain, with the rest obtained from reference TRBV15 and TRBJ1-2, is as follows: DAMVIQNPRYQVTQFGKPVTLSCSQTLNHNVMYWYQQKSSQAPKLLFHYYDKDFNNEADTPDNFQSRRPNTSFCFLDIRSPGLGDTAMYLCATSRETGPGDYGYTFGSGTRLTVV.

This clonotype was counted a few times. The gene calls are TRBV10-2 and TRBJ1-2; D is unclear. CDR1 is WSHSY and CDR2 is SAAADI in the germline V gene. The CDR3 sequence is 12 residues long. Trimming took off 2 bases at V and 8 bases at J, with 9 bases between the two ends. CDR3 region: CASSEDEGGYTF. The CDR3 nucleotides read TGCGCCAGCAGTGAGGACGAGGGAGGCTACACCTTC.

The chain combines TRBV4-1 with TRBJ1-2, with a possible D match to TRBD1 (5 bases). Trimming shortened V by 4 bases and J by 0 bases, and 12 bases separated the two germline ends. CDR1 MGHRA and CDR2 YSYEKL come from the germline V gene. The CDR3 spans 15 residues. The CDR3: CASSPARASNYGYTF. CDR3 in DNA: TGCGCCAGCAGCCCGGCCAGGGCCTCTAACTATGGCTACACCTTC.

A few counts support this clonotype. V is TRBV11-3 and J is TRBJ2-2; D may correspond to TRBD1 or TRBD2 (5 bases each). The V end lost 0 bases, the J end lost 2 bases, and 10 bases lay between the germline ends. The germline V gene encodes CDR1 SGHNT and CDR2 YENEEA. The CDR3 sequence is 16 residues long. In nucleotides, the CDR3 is TGTGCCAGCAGCTTAGATGGGGGTGTCAACACCGGGGAGCTGTTTTTT. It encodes CASSLDGGVNTGELFF.

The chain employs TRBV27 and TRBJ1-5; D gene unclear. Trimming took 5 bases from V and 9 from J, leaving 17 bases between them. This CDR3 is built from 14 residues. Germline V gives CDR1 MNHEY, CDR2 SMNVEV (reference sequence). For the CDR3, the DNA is TGTGCCAGCAGTAGCATAGGAGCGTTTAGGCCCCAGCATTTT. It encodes CASSSIGAFRPQHF.

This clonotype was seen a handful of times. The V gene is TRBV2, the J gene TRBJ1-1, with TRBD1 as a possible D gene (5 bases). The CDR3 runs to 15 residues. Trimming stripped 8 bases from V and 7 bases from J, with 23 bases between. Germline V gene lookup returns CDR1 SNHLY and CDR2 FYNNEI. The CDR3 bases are TGTGCCAGCGGTGGGTCAGGGTTCCTTTGGGGTGAAGCTTTCTTT. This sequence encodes CASGGSGFLWGEAFF.

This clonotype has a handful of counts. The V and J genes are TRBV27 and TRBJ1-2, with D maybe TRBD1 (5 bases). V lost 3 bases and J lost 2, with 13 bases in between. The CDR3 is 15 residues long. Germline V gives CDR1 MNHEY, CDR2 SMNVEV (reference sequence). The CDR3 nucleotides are TGTGCCAGCAGTTTGTGGGGGAAATCCAACTATGGCTACACCTTC. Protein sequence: CASSLWGKSNYGYTF.

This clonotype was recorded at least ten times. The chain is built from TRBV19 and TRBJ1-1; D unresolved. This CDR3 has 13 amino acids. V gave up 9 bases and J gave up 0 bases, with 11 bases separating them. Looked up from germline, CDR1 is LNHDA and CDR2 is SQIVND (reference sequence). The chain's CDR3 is CASSSGMNTEAFF. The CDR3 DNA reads TGTGCCAGCAGCTCGGGCATGAACACTGAAGCTTTCTTT.

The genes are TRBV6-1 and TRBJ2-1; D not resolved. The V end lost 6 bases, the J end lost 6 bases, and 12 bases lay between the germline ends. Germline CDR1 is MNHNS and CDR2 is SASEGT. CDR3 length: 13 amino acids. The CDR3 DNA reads TGTGCCAGCAGGAAGGGATTGATCAATGAGCAGTTCTTC. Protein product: CASRKGLINEQFF.

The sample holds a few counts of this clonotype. Written as DNA, the CDR3 is TGCGCCAGCCGGTCCAGGACAGGCTTAAATTCACCCCTCCACTTT. This codes for CASRSRTGLNSPLHF. This rearrangement joins TRBV5-1 to TRBJ1-6, with 7 bases that match TRBD1. CDR3 length equals 15 residues. Germline-derived CDR1 and CDR2 are SGHRS and YFSETQ. Trimming at V came to 7 bases and at J to 7 bases, leaving 11 bases not matched to a gene.

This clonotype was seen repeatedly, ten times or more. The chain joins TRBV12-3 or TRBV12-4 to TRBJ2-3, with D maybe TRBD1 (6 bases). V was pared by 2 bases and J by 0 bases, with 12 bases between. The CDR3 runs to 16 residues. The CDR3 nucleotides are TGTGCCAGCAGTTTAAGGGCAGGGGCGAGCACAGATACGCAGTATTTT. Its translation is CASSLRAGASTDTQYF.

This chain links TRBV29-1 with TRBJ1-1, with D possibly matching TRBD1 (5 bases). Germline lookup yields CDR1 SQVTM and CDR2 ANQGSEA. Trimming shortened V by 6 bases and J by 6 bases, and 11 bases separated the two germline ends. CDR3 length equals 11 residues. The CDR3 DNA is TGCAGCGTGGGGCGGTGGCCTGAAGCTTTCTTT. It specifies CSVGRWPEAFF.

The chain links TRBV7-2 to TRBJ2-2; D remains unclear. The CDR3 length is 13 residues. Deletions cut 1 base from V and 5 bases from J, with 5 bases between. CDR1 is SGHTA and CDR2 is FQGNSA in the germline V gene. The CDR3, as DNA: TGTGCCAGCAGCTTAGGGTGGACCGGGGAGCTGTTTTTT. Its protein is CASSLGWTGELFF.

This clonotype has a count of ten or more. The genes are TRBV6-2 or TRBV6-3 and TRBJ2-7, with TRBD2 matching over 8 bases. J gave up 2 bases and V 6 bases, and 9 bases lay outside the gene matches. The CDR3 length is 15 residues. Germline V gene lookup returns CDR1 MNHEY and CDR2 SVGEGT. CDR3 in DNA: TGTGCCAGCAGATCTCCCGGGAGGGTTACCTACGAGCAGTACTTC. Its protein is CASRSPGRVTYEQYF.

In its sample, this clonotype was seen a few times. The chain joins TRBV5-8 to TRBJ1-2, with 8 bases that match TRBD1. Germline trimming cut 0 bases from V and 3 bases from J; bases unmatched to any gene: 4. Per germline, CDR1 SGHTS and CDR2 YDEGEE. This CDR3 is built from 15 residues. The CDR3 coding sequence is TGTGCCAGCAGCTTGGGACTACAGGGGGACTATGGCTACACCTTC. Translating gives CASSLGLQGDYGYTF. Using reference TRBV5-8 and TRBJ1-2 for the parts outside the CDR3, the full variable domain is EAGVTQSPTHLIKTRGQQATLRCSPISGHTSVYWYQQALGLGLQFLLWYDEGEERNRGNFPPRFSGRQFPNYSSELNVNALELEDSALYLCASSLGLQGDYGYTFGSGTRLTVV.

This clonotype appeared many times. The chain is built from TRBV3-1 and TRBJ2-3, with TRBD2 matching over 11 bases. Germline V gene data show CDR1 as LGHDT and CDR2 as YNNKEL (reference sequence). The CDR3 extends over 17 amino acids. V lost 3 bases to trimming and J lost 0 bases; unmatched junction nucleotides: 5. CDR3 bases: TGTGCCAGCAGCCAGCCACTAGCGGGGGATAGCACAGATACGCAGTATTTT. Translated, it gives CASSQPLAGDSTDTQYF.

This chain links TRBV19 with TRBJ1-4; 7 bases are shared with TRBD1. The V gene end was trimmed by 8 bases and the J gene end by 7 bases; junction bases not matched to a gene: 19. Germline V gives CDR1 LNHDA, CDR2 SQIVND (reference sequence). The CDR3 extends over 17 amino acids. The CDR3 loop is CASAPAGGISVGEKLFF. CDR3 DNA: TGTGCCAGTGCTCCGGCAGGGGGTATATCGGTCGGTGAAAAACTGTTTTTT.

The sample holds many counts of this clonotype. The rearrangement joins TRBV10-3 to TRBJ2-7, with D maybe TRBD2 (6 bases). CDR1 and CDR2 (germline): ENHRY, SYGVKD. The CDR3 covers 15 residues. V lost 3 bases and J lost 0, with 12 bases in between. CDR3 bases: TGTGCCATCAGTGAAGGGGACTCCCGCTCCTACGAGCAGTACTTC. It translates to CAISEGDSRSYEQYF.

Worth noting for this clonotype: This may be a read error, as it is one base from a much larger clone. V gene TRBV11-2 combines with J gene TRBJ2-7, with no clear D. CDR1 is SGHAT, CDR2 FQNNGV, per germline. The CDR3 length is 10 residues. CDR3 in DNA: TGTGCCAGCGGCTTCTACGAGCAGTACTTC. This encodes CASGFYEQYF.

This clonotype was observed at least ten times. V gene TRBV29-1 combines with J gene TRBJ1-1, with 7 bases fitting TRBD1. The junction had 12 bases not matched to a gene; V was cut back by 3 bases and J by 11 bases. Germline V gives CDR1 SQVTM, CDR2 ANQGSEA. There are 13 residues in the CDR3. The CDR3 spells CSVESMRGRVAFF. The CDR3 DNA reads TGCAGCGTTGAGTCGATGAGGGGGCGCGTTGCTTTCTTT. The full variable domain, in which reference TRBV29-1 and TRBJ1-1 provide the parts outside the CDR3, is SAVISQKPSRDICQRGTSLTIQCQVDSQVTMMFWYRQQPGQSLTLIATANQGSEATYESGFVIDKFPISRPNLTFSTLTVSNMSPEDSSIYLCSVESMRGRVAFFGQGTRLTVV.

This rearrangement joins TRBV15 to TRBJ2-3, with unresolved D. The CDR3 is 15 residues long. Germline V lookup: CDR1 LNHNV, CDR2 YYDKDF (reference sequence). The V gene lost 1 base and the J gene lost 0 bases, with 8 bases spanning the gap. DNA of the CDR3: TGTGCCACCAGCAGAGGGCAGCTTAGCACAGATACGCAGTATTTT. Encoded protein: CATSRGQLSTDTQYF.

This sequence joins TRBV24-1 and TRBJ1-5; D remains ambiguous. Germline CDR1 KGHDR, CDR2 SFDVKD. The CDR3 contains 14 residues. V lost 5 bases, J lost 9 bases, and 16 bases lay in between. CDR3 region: CATSGKGGVRPQHF. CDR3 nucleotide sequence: TGTGCCACCAGTGGAAAGGGCGGTGTTCGGCCCCAGCATTTT.

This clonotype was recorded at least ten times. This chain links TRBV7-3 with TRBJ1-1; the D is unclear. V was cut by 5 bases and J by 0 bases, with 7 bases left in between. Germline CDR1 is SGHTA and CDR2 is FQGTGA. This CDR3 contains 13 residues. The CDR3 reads CASSTGMNTEAFF. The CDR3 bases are TGTGCCAGCAGCACGGGCATGAACACTGAAGCTTTCTTT.

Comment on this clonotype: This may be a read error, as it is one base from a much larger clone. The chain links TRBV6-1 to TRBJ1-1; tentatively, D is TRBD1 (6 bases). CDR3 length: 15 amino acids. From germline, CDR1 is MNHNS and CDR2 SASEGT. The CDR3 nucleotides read TGTGCCAGCACCGGAGGGGGGCCCCGCGGCACTGGAGCTTTCTTT. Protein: CASTGGGPRGTGAFF.

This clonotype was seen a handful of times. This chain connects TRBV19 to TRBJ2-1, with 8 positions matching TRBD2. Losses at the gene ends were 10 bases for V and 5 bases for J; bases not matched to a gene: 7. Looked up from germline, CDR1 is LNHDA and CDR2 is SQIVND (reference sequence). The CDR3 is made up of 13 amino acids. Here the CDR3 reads CATLSGAHNEQFF. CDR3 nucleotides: TGTGCCACCCTTAGCGGGGCCCACAATGAGCAGTTCTTC.

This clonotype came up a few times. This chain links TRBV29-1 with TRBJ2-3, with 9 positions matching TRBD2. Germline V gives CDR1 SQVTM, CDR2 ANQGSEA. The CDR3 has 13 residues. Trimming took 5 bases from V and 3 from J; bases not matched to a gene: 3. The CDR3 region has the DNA TGCAGCGTTCAGCGGGGGGCTACAGATACGCAGTATTTT. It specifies CSVQRGATDTQYF.